The clone carrying this TCR beta chain was recorded at least ten times. Its target is unknown. One entry per CDR3 protein results from TCRdb running MiXCR on the 5' RACE reads. The data contain approximately 240,000 distinct CDR3 sequences, 8% to 11% of them singletons. CDR3 size: 15 residues. CDR1 is SGHRS, CDR2 YFSETQ, per germline. The V gene end was trimmed by 6 bases and the J gene end by 1 base; junction bases not matched to a gene: 6. The data stem from a study of CD8 T cells in ankylosing spondylitis. Whole-study results and caveats: Disease-associated clones were CD8+ and fairly uncommon in peripheral blood. There was a TCR beta motif, made of several highly homologous variants, that appeared characteristic of ankylosing spondylitis blood.

The sequencing input was blood, either unsorted or a sorted T cell fraction (not recorded which). The sequence was obtained from a male donor with ankylosing spondylitis or in good health (not recorded which). J is TRBJ1-1 and V is TRBV5-1, with 10 bases identical to TRBD1. The CDR3 DNA follows: TGCGCCAGCACGACAGGGGGCTCGGAGAACACTGAAGCTTTCTTT. Protein product: CASTTGGSENTEAFF.